What follows are 3 T cell receptor beta chains derived from one specimen sequenced in a study of shared clonotypes between healthy human individuals. Profiled with immunoSEQ multiplex PCR; TCRdb holds only in-frame clones, not every one. The repertoire includes about 180,000 clones, approximately 92% of them detected once, and about 0.07% sits in the top ten. The specimen sequenced was naive CD4+ T cells sorted from blood. The subset was: CD45RA+ positively selected. These receptors were taken from a woman aged 25 to 45 in good health.

The chain has TRBV28 and TRBJ1-5; no clear D. Germline assignment: CDR1 MDHEN and CDR2 SYDVKM. V lost 3 bases to trimming and J lost 0 bases, with 6 bases between them. This CDR3 has 14 amino acids. DNA of the CDR3: TGTGCCAGCAGTTTCGAGGATAGCAATCAGCCCCAGCATTTT. Its translation: CASSFEDSNQPQHF.

In its sample, this clone was seen once. This chain uses TRBV7-3 with TRBJ2-7; tentative D call: TRBD2 (6 bases). The CDR3 is 16 amino acids. Germline CDR1 SGHTA, CDR2 FQGTGA. V lost 5 bases and J 6 bases, leaving 23 bases between the germline ends. Written as DNA, the CDR3 is TGTGCCAGCAGCCAGACTGGGGCCCCAGGAGGGTTCGAGCAGTACTTC. This translates into CASSQTGAPGGFEQYF.

The chain uses TRBV7-2 and TRBJ2-5; D unclear. The J call may be mistaken, given a closer DNA end match to TRBJ2-7. The CDR3 has 13 residues. Germline lookup yields CDR1 SGHTA and CDR2 FQGNSA. CDR3 coding DNA: TGTGCCAGCAGCTTAGACAGCCAATACGAGCAGTACTTC. Translated, it gives CASSLDSQYEQYF.